This record covers a single T cell receptor beta chain. Regarding time point: newly diagnosed GD, antithyroid drugs for less than 3 months. Isolated PBMC RNA provided the starting material for the TCR library. Building the TCR beta libraries relied on iRepertoire HTBI primers, and CDR3 regions underwent Arm-PCR. TCRdb passed the multiplex PCR reads through MiXCR, listing each CDR3 protein once. This sample carries hundreds of thousands of distinct CDR3 sequences, approximately 15% of them seen once, and the ten largest clones take 25% to 30%. V was cut by 6 bases and J by 3 bases, with 12 bases left in between. The CDR3 consists of 14 residues. The germline gives CDR1 MNHNS, CDR2 SASEGT. The sample comes from a study of regulatory T cells in long-lasting Graves disease. These same data were also listed under a study on T cells in Graves' hyperthyroidism and ophthalmopathy.

The specimen was peripheral blood mononuclear cells (PBMCs), collected at new diagnosis, from a patient treated with antithyroid drugs. This clonotype was sampled from a man aged 40-49 years with Graves disease. The rearrangement links TRBV6-1 to TRBJ1-3; no clear D gene. The CDR3 loop is CASSQIWSGNTIYF. CDR3 DNA: TGTGCCAGCAGCCAGATATGGAGTGGAAACACCATATATTTT.